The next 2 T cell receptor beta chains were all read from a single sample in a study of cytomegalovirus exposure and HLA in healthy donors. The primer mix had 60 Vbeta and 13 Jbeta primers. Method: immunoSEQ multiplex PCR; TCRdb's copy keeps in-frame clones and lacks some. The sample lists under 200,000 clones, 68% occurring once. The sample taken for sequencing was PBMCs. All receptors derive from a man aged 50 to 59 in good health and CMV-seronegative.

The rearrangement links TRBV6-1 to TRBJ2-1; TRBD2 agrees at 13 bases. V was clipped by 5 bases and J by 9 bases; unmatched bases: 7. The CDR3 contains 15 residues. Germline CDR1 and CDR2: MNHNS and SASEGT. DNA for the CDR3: TGTGCCAGCAGTTTAACTAGCGGGGGGGCATTTGAGCAGTTCTTC. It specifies CASSLTSGGAFEQFF.

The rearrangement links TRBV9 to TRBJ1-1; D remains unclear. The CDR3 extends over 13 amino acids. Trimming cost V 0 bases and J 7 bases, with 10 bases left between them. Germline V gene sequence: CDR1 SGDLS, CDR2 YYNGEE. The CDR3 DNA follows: TGTGCCAGCAGCGTAGGATTATCAGGTGAAGCTTTCTTT. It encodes CASSVGLSGEAFF.